What follows is one T cell receptor (beta chain) and its context. The V gene lost 0 bases and the J gene lost 0 bases, with 12 bases spanning the gap. The CDR3 contains 17 residues. CDR1 and CDR2 from the germline V gene are KGHSY and FQNENV. This specimen comes from a study of T cell changes during pregnancy in multiple sclerosis. Clones were sequenced by immunoSEQ multiplex PCR, and TCRdb holds only the in-frame ones, with some missing. The sample lists more than 15,000 clones; roughly 84% were seen once. This sequence originates from a female donor in good health, enrolled as a control in a pregnancy study. The specimen was CD8+ T cells from peripheral blood mononuclear cells, collected after pregnancy. The chain recombines TRBV16 with TRBJ1-5, with D possibly matching TRBD1 (6 bases). The CDR3 loop is CASSQSRGGSSNQPQHF. The CDR3 DNA reads TGTGCCAGCAGCCAATCGAGGGGGGGCTCTAGCAATCAGCCCCAGCATTTT.